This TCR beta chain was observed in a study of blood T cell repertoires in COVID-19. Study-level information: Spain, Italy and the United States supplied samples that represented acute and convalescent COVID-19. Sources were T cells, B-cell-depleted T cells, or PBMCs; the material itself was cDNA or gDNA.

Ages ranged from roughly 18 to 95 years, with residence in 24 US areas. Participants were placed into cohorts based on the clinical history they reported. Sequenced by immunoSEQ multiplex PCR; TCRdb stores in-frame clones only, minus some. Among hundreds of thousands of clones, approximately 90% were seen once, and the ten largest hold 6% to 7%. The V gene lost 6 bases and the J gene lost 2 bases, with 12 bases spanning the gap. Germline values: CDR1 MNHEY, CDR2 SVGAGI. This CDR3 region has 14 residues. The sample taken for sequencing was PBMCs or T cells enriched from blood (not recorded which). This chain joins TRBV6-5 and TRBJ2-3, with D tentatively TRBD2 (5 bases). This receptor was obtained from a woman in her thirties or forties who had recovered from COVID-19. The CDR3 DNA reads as TGTGCCAGCAGAGTTGGAGGTGCCACAGATACGCAGTATTTT. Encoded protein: CASRVGGATDTQYF.